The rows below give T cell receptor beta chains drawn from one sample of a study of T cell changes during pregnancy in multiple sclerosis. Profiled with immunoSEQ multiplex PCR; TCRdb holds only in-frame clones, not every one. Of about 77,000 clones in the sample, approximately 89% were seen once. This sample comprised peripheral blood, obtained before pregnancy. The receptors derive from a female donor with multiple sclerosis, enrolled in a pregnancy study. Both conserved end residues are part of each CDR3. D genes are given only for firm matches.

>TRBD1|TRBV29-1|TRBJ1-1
CSGGQGTEAFF
TGCAGCGGGGGACAGGGGACTGAAGCTTTCTTT
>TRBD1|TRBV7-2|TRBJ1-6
CASSLRQGDSPLHF
TGTGCCAGCAGCTTGAGACAGGGGGATTCACCCCTCCACTTT
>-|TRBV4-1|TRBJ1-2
CASSQRQNYGYTF
TGCGCCAGCAGCCAAAGACAGAACTATGGCTACACCTTC
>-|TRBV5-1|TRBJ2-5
CASSLQGVETQYF
TGCGCCAGCAGCTTACAAGGGGTTGAGACCCAGTACTTC
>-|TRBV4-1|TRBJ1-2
CASSQTGTIRYTF
TGCGCCAGCAGCCAAACAGGTACGATTCGCTACACCTTC
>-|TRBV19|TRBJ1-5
CASSIKQGSTQPQHF
TGTGCCAGTAGTATCAAGCAGGGGTCTACTCAGCCCCAGCATTTT
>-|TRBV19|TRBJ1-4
CASSMGTAGEKLFF
TGTGCCAGTAGTATGGGCACGGCGGGCGAAAAACTGTTTTTT
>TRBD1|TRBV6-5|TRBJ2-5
CASSWRTGGQETQYF
TGTGCCAGCAGTTGGCGGACAGGGGGTCAAGAGACCCAGTACTTC
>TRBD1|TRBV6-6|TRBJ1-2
CASHTPPGGIFYGYTF
TGTGCCAGCCACACCCCACCAGGGGGGATTTTCTATGGCTACACCTTC
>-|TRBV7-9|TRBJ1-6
CATIPGDNSPLHF
TGTGCCACCATACCAGGGGATAATTCACCCCTCCACTTT
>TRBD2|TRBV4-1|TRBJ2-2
CASSRRRLAGAGGELFF
TGCGCCAGCAGCAGACGAAGACTAGCGGGGGCCGGCGGGGAGCTGTTTTTT
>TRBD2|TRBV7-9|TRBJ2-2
CASNELAGNVNTGELFF
TGTGCCAGCAACGAACTAGCGGGGAACGTGAACACCGGGGAGCTGTTTTTT
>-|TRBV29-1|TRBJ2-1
CSVLTRLSNSYNEQFF
TGCAGCGTTCTGACGAGGTTATCGAACTCCTACAATGAGCAGTTCTTC
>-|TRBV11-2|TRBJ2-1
CASSLGGEQFF
TGTGCCAGCAGCTTGGGAGGTGAGCAGTTCTTC